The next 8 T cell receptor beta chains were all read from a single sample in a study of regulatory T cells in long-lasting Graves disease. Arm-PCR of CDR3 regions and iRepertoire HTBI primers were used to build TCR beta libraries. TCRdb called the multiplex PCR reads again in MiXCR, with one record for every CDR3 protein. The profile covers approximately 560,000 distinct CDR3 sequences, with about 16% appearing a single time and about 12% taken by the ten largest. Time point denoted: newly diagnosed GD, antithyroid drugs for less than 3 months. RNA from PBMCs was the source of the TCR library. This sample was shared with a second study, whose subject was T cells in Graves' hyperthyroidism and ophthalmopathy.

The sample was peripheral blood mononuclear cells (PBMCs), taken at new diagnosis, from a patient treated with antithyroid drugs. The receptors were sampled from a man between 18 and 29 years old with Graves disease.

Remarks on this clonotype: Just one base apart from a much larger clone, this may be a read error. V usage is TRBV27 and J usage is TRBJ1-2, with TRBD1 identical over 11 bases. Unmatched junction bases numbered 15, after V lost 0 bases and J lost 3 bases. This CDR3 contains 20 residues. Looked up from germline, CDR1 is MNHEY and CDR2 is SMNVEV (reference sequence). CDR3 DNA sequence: TGTGCCAGCAGTTTATCAGGTTGGGGGTTGGACAGGGGGCGAGACTATGGCTACACCTTC. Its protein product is CASSLSGWGLDRGRDYGYTF.

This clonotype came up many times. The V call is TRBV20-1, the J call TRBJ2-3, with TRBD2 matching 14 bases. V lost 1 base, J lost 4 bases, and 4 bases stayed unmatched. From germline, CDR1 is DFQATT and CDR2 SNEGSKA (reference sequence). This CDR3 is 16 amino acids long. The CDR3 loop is CSARGLAGGMPDTQYF. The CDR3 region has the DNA TGCAGTGCTAGAGGACTAGCGGGAGGGATGCCAGATACGCAGTATTTT.

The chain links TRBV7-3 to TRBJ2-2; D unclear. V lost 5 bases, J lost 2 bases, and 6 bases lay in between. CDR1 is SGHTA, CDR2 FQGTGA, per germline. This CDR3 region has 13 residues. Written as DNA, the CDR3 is TGTGCCAGCAGCCACTCTAACACCGGGGAGCTGTTTTTT. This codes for CASSHSNTGELFF.

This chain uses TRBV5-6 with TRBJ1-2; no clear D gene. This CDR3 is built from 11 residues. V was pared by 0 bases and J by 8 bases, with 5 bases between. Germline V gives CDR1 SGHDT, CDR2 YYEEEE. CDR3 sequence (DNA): TGTGCCAGCAGCTTGGTCCGGGGCTACACCTTC. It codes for CASSLVRGYTF. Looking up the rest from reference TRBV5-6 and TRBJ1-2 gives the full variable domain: DAGVTQSPTHLIKTRGQQVTLRCSPKSGHDTVSWYQQALGQGPQFIFQYYEEEERQRGNFPDRFSGHQFPNYSSELNVNALLLGDSALYLCASSLVRGYTFGSGTRLTVV.

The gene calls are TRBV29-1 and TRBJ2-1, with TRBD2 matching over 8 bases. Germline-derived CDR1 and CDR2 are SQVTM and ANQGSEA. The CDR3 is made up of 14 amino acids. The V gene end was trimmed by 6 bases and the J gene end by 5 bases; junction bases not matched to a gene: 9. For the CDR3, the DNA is TGCAGCGTCTCCGGGACTAGAGTCAACAATGAGCAGTTCTTC. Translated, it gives CSVSGTRVNNEQFF.

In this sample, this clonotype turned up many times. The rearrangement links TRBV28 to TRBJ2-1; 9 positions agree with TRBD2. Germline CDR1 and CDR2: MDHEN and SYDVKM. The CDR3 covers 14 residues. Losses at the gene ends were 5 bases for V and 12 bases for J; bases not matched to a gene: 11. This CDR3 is CASSEYRTSATQFF. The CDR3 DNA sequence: TGTGCCAGCAGTGAATACAGGACTAGCGCGACGCAGTTCTTC.

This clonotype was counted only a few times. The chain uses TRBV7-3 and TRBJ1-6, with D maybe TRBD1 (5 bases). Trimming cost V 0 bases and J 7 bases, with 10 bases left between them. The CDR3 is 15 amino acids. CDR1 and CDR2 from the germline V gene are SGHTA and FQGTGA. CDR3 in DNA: TGTGCCAGCAGCTTAACGGGGGGAGTCAATTCACCCCTCCACTTT. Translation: CASSLTGGVNSPLHF.

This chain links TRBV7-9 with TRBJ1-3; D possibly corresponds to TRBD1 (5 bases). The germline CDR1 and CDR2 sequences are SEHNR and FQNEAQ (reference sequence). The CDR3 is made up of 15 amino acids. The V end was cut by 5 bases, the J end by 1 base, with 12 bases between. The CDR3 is CASSRLGESGNTIYF. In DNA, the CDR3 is TGTGCCAGCAGCAGGCTGGGGGAATCTGGAAACACCATATATTTT.